This T cell receptor beta chain originates from a study of early T cells in non-severe SARS-CoV-2 infection. Each single cDNA molecule received a unique molecular identifier. TCRdb re-derived calls from the 5' RACE reads in MiXCR, one entry per CDR3 protein. The table has tens of thousands of distinct CDR3 sequences, less than 11% seen once. Trimming removed 6 bases from V and 6 bases from J; junction bases left unmatched: 8. This CDR3 region has 15 residues. CDR1 and CDR2 (germline): MDHEN, SYDVKM. This clonotype was sampled from an adult who was a healthcare worker with PCR-confirmed SARS-CoV-2 infection or an uninfected control (not recorded which). V is TRBV28 and J is TRBJ2-2; 9 bases are shared with TRBD1. Source: whole blood, taken at baseline. CDR3 DNA: TGTGCCAGCAGCCCGGGACAGGGTTTCTCCGGGGAGCTGTTTTTT. Translating gives CASSPGQGFSGELFF.